The 27 T cell receptor beta chains presented below share a single source sample, sequenced in a study of cytomegalovirus exposure and HLA in healthy donors. The repertoire was sequenced with immunoSEQ multiplex PCR; TCRdb's copy has only in-frame clones and lacks some. The table lists some 170,000 clones, roughly 80% of them singletons. Sequencing input: PBMCs. These receptors all come from a man aged 25-45 years in good health and CMV-seropositive.

CDR3 residues: CASSTWDRGLETQYF. DNA of the CDR3: TGTGCCAGCAGCACGTGGGACAGGGGTCTGGAGACCCAGTACTTC. The J gene is TRBJ2-5, the V gene TRBV5-4; the match to TRBD1 covers 10 bases. J gave up 5 bases and V 4 bases, and 8 bases lay outside the gene matches. The CDR3 is 15 residues long. Germline loops: CDR1 SGHNT, CDR2 YYREEE (reference sequence).

The genes are TRBV28 and TRBJ2-1; TRBD2 agrees at 12 bases. Germline CDR1 MDHEN, CDR2 SYDVKM. V was clipped by 3 bases and J by 7 bases; unmatched bases: 7. CDR3 length: 16 residues. CDR3 region: CASSFLAGGPGNEQFF. In nucleotides, the CDR3 is TGTGCCAGCAGTTTCCTAGCGGGGGGGCCGGGTAATGAGCAGTTCTTC.

The rearrangement joins TRBV5-6 to TRBJ1-3; 9 nucleotides agree with TRBD1. This CDR3 has 15 amino acids. Unmatched junction bases numbered 6, after V lost 6 bases and J lost 2 bases. Germline V gene lookup returns CDR1 SGHDT and CDR2 YYEEEE. The CDR3 DNA follows: TGTGCCAGCAACTTCGGACAGGGGCCTGGAAACACCATATATTTT. Amino acid sequence: CASNFGQGPGNTIYF. Full variable domain (outside the CDR3, taken from reference TRBV5-6 and TRBJ1-3): DAGVTQSPTHLIKTRGQQVTLRCSPKSGHDTVSWYQQALGQGPQFIFQYYEEEERQRGNFPDRFSGHQFPNYSSELNVNALLLGDSALYLCASNFGQGPGNTIYFGEGSWLTVV.

The J gene is TRBJ2-1, the V gene TRBV7-3; 12 bases line up with TRBD2. This CDR3 spans 16 amino acids. The germline V gene encodes CDR1 SGHTA and CDR2 FQGTGA. With V trimmed by 4 bases and J by 7 bases, 8 bases remained unmatched. For the CDR3, the DNA is TGTGCCAGCAGCTCTAGCGGGAGGGCCTTGGTGAATGAGCAGTTCTTC. Encoded protein: CASSSSGRALVNEQFF.

The rearrangement joins TRBV11-2 to TRBJ2-1, with TRBD2 matching 7 bases. Unmatched junction bases numbered 14, after V lost 3 bases and J lost 3 bases. This CDR3 has 18 residues. Germline V CDR1 and CDR2: SGHAT, FQNNGV. In DNA form, the CDR3 reads TGTGCCAGCAGCTTTCTCGTTCCGCAGCGGGGAAACTACAATGAGCAGTTCTTC. It is translated as CASSFLVPQRGNYNEQFF.

The CDR3 nucleotides read TGTGCCAGCTCACCCCAGGGTAGTGACAACACTGAAGCTTTCTTT. This gives the protein CASSPQGSDNTEAFF. This sequence joins TRBV18 and TRBJ1-1, with a possible D match to TRBD1 (5 bases). Trimming took 3 bases from V and 2 from J, leaving 13 bases between them. The CDR3 is 15 amino acids. Germline V gene data show CDR1 as KGHSH and CDR2 as LQKENI. The full variable domain, with the rest looked up from reference TRBV18 and TRBJ1-1, is NAGVMQNPRHLVRRRGQEARLRCSPMKGHSHVYWYRQLPEEGLKFMVYLQKENIIDESGMPKERFSAEFPKEGPSILRIQQVVRGDSAAYFCASSPQGSDNTEAFFGQGTRLTVV.

J is TRBJ1-2 and V is TRBV7-9; 11 nucleotides match TRBD1. The CDR3 length is 15 residues. Losses at the gene ends were 11 bases for V and 6 bases for J; bases not matched to a gene: 14. From germline, CDR1 is SEHNR and CDR2 FQNEAQ (reference sequence). In DNA, the CDR3 is TGTGCCTGCCTGAATGGGACAGGGGGGCCCAATGGCTACACCTTC. It encodes CACLNGTGGPNGYTF.

The rearrangement joins TRBV9 to TRBJ1-1; 10 bases map to TRBD1. The CDR3 contains 15 residues. V lost 3 bases, J lost 3 bases, and 5 bases stayed unmatched. Germline CDR1 is SGDLS and CDR2 is YYNGEE. CDR3 residues: CASSDGQGDDTEAFF. CDR3 DNA sequence: TGTGCCAGCAGCGACGGACAGGGGGACGACACTGAAGCTTTCTTT.

The rearrangement links TRBV6-6 to TRBJ2-7, with D possibly matching TRBD2 (5 bases). The V and J ends lost 0 bases and 2 bases respectively, with 11 bases between them. Looked up from germline, CDR1 is MNHNY and CDR2 is SVGAGI (reference sequence). The CDR3 loop spans 15 amino acids. The CDR3 nucleotides are TGTGCCAGCAGTTACTCGGACGGGATCCCCTACGAGCAGTACTTC. Protein product: CASSYSDGIPYEQYF.

This sequence joins TRBV9 and TRBJ2-1, with D possibly matching TRBD1 (6 bases). Germline V lookup: CDR1 SGDLS, CDR2 YYNGEE. CDR3 length: 14 residues. The ends were cut back, 2 bases at V and 7 bases at J, with 13 bases in the middle. The CDR3, as DNA: TGTGCCAGCAGCGTGAACAGGGCGTGGAATGAGCAGTTCTTC. Translated, it gives CASSVNRAWNEQFF.

This chain connects TRBV5-1 to TRBJ2-5; D remains ambiguous. The CDR3 covers 12 residues. Germline lookup yields CDR1 SGHRS and CDR2 YFSETQ. V lost 5 bases to trimming and J lost 2 bases, with 7 bases between them. CDR3 region: CASRDNQETQYF. The CDR3 DNA follows: TGCGCCAGCAGAGACAATCAAGAGACCCAGTACTTC.

The chain is built from TRBV6-1 and TRBJ1-4, with TRBD1 identical over 8 bases. Germline V CDR1 and CDR2: MNHNS, SASEGT. The V gene end was trimmed by 3 bases and the J gene end by 5 bases; junction bases not matched to a gene: 2. CDR3 length equals 14 residues. The CDR3 loop reads CASSENRGNEKLFF. The DNA for the CDR3 is TGTGCCAGCAGTGAGAACAGGGGGAATGAAAAACTGTTTTTT.

The chain joins TRBV5-1 to TRBJ2-7, with 9 bases aligning to TRBD1. V lost 4 bases and J lost 5; bases outside the gene matches: 7. Germline V CDR1 and CDR2: SGHRS, YFSETQ. The CDR3 sequence is 14 residues long. The CDR3 is CASSTGQGGDEQYF. In DNA form, the CDR3 reads TGCGCCAGCAGCACGGGACAGGGAGGCGACGAGCAGTACTTC.

The chain carries TRBV18 and TRBJ2-3, with TRBD2 matching over 13 bases. This CDR3 has 17 residues. V dropped 3 bases and J dropped 0; count of bases not matched to a gene: 3. The germline V gene has CDR1 KGHSH and CDR2 LQKENI. In DNA, the CDR3 is TGTGCCAGCTCACCTGGACTAGCGGGAGCTAGCACAGATACGCAGTATTTT. This codes for CASSPGLAGASTDTQYF. Together with reference TRBV18 and TRBJ2-3, the CDR3 gives the full variable domain: NAGVMQNPRHLVRRRGQEARLRCSPMKGHSHVYWYRQLPEEGLKFMVYLQKENIIDESGMPKERFSAEFPKEGPSILRIQQVVRGDSAAYFCASSPGLAGASTDTQYFGPGTRLTVL.

The chain combines TRBV19 with TRBJ2-7; 7 positions match TRBD2. Looked up from germline, CDR1 is LNHDA and CDR2 is SQIVND (reference sequence). This CDR3 contains 14 residues. V lost 5 bases to trimming and J lost 0 bases; unmatched junction nucleotides: 4. The CDR3 region has the DNA TGTGCCAGTAGTCCGAGCGGGGTCTCCTACGAGCAGTACTTC. Its translation is CASSPSGVSYEQYF.

This chain's CDR3 is CSVHGPEGVEAFF. CDR3 in DNA: TGCAGCGTACACGGGCCAGAGGGAGTTGAAGCTTTCTTT. The rearrangement links TRBV29-1 to TRBJ1-1; D uncertain. V lost 6 bases and J lost 7, with 18 bases in between. The CDR3 loop spans 13 amino acids. Germline V gene data show CDR1 as SQVTM and CDR2 as ANQGSEA.

The chain carries TRBV27 and TRBJ2-1; 13 bases align to TRBD2. V was clipped by 2 bases and J by 10 bases; unmatched bases: 8. The V gene's germline CDR1 is MNHEY and CDR2 SMNVEV (reference sequence). The CDR3 extends over 16 amino acids. The CDR3 is CASSLTSGGGQWEQFF. DNA for the CDR3: TGTGCCAGCAGTTTAACTAGCGGGGGGGGACAATGGGAGCAGTTCTTC.

The chain links TRBV15 to TRBJ2-3, with D perhaps TRBD2 (6 bases). V lost 0 bases to trimming and J lost 6 bases, with 13 bases between them. Germline CDR1 and CDR2: LNHNV and YYDKDF (reference sequence). The CDR3 has 15 amino acids. The CDR3 here is CATSREGRGFDTQYF. The DNA for the CDR3 is TGTGCCACCAGCAGAGAAGGACGGGGGTTCGATACGCAGTATTTT.

This rearrangement joins TRBV5-4 to TRBJ2-4, with D maybe TRBD1 (5 bases). The CDR3 loop spans 15 amino acids. CDR1 and CDR2 (germline): SGHNT, YYREEE (reference sequence). Deletions cut 2 bases from V and 8 bases from J, with 17 bases between. CDR3 nucleotide sequence: TGTGCCAGCAGCTTTAGGGGTTATAGGACGGACATTCAGTACTTC. It translates to CASSFRGYRTDIQYF.

The V and J genes are TRBV5-1 and TRBJ2-3; D gene uncertain. V was pared by 0 bases and J by 1 base, with 9 bases between. The germline CDR1 and CDR2 sequences are SGHRS and YFSETQ. The CDR3 spans 15 residues. The CDR3 DNA reads as TGCGCCAGCAGCTTGGGCCAGTCCGGCACAGATACGCAGTATTTT. Its protein product is CASSLGQSGTDTQYF.

As to this clone: A junction boundary mismatches the germline segment, possibly from a read error. The chain has TRBV6-1 and TRBJ2-7, with D maybe TRBD1 (6 bases). The germline V gene encodes CDR1 MNHNS and CDR2 SASEGT. The CDR3 contains 12 residues. The DNA of the CDR3 is TGTGCCAGCAGTGAACCCCTGCAGCCAGGGGACTTC. This encodes CASSEPLQPGDF.

J is TRBJ1-2 and V is TRBV2; TRBD1 aligns across 9 bases. The CDR3 length is 13 residues. Germline CDR1 SNHLY, CDR2 FYNNEI. The junction had 3 bases not matched to a gene; V was cut back by 3 bases and J by 7 bases. The CDR3 region has the DNA TGTGCCAGCAGTGAGGGGACAGGGCTTGGCTACACCTTC. It is translated as CASSEGTGLGYTF.

This rearrangement joins TRBV2 to TRBJ1-5; perhaps TRBD1 as D (5 bases). Germline V gene data show CDR1 as SNHLY and CDR2 as FYNNEI. This CDR3 contains 14 residues. Trimming took 5 bases from V and 7 from J, leaving 15 bases between them. The CDR3 reads CASSHREGWQPQHF. The CDR3 DNA reads TGTGCCAGCAGTCATAGGGAGGGGTGGCAGCCCCAGCATTTT.

The chain uses TRBV7-6 and TRBJ1-4; D is ambiguous. Germline V gene lookup returns CDR1 SGHVS and CDR2 FNYEAQ. V lost 2 bases and J 3 bases, leaving 7 bases between the germline ends. This CDR3 region has 14 residues. The CDR3: CASSLRRANEKLFF. CDR3 DNA sequence: TGTGCCAGCAGCTTAAGGCGGGCTAATGAAAAACTGTTTTTT.

The V and J genes are TRBV6-1 and TRBJ2-3; D unresolved. The CDR3 contains 12 residues. Trimming took off 1 base at V and 6 bases at J, with 5 bases between the two ends. CDR1 is MNHNS and CDR2 is SASEGT in the germline V gene. The CDR3 bases are TGTGCCAGCAGTGAAGGGGCGGATACGCAGTATTTT. It is translated as CASSEGADTQYF.

The chain has TRBV15 and TRBJ2-1; 12 nucleotides align to TRBD2. Germline CDR1 LNHNV, CDR2 YYDKDF (reference sequence). V lost 0 bases to trimming and J lost 15 bases; unmatched junction nucleotides: 9. The CDR3 consists of 15 residues. CDR3 nucleotides: TGTGCCACCAGCAGAGATCGGGCTAGCGGGAGGGCCCGGTTCTTC. It codes for CATSRDRASGRARFF.

This clone was seen a handful of times. The chain combines TRBV4-2 with TRBJ2-1, with D possibly TRBD2 on 6 matching bases. Deletions cut 4 bases from V and 3 bases from J, with 10 bases between. Per germline, CDR1 LGHNA and CDR2 YNFKEQ. This CDR3 is built from 14 residues. As DNA, the CDR3 is TGTGCCAGCAGCCCACCGGGAGTCTACAATGAGCAGTTCTTC. Protein product: CASSPPGVYNEQFF.